Each of the 24 T cell receptor beta chains below was sequenced from the same sample in a study of cytomegalovirus exposure and HLA in healthy donors. Clones were read by immunoSEQ multiplex PCR, and TCRdb kept only the in-frame ones, dropping some. The data contain roughly 250,000 clones, around 91% of them singletons. The specimen was PBMCs. Receptors originate from a young woman in good health and CMV-seronegative.

This clone was counted once. The chain uses TRBV10-3 and TRBJ1-5; D is unresolved. CDR3 length: 13 amino acids. Trimming took off 8 bases at V and 5 bases at J, with 13 bases between the two ends. Germline V gene sequence: CDR1 ENHRY, CDR2 SYGVKD. The CDR3 nucleotides are TGTGCCATCGGTCCGGGAGGGTATCAGCCCCAGCATTTT. Residues: CAIGPGGYQPQHF.

This CDR3 reads CASKGTSGYTGELFF. The CDR3 DNA reads as TGTGCCAGCAAAGGGACTAGCGGTTACACCGGGGAGCTGTTTTTT. The chain employs TRBV28 and TRBJ2-2; 11 nucleotides line up with TRBD2. V shed 7 bases, J shed 3 bases, and the junction held 4 bases outside the gene matches. Germline V CDR1 and CDR2: MDHEN, SYDVKM. The CDR3 is 15 residues long.

The chain uses TRBV6-4 and TRBJ1-1; a weak D match, TRBD1 (5 bases). Trimming shortened V by 2 bases and J by 0 bases, and 7 bases separated the two germline ends. The CDR3 spans 14 residues. The germline gives CDR1 MRHNA, CDR2 SNTAGT. In nucleotides, the CDR3 is TGTGCCAGCAGTGACGGGGGGTTGAACACTGAAGCTTTCTTT. Residues: CASSDGGLNTEAFF.

The V and J genes are TRBV7-9 and TRBJ2-3, with TRBD1 matching 9 bases. Trimming at V came to 3 bases and at J to 3 bases, leaving 4 bases not matched to a gene. CDR1 SEHNR and CDR2 FQNEAQ come from the germline V gene (reference sequence). The CDR3 is 15 residues long. CDR3 residues: CASSFGTGSTDTQYF. Here the CDR3 DNA reads TGTGCCAGCAGCTTCGGGACAGGGTCTACAGATACGCAGTATTTT.

J is TRBJ1-5 and V is TRBV7-6; D gene unclear. Germline V gene sequence: CDR1 SGHVS, CDR2 FNYEAQ. V was shortened by 1 base and J by 7 bases, with 14 bases between the two germline ends. This CDR3 is 15 amino acids long. The CDR3 loop is CASSLGAGLDQPQHF. The CDR3 nucleotides read TGTGCCAGCAGCTTAGGGGCAGGTCTCGACCAGCCCCAGCATTTT.

This clone was counted once. CDR3 amino acids: CASSFSSGFRSPLHF. In nucleotides, the CDR3 is TGTGCCAGCAGTTTTTCCTCAGGGTTCCGCTCACCCCTCCACTTT. The chain is built from TRBV28 and TRBJ1-6; D may be TRBD1 (5 bases). The V gene's germline CDR1 is MDHEN and CDR2 SYDVKM. The V end was cut by 3 bases, the J end by 10 bases, with 16 bases between. This CDR3 has 15 amino acids.

V usage is TRBV5-1 and J usage is TRBJ1-3; no clear D gene. Germline loops: CDR1 SGHRS, CDR2 YFSETQ. This CDR3 is built from 15 residues. The ends were cut back, 0 bases at V and 4 bases at J, with 11 bases in the middle. CDR3 in DNA: TGCGCCAGCAGCTTGGAGGAGGCATCCGGAAACACCATATATTTT. Its protein product is CASSLEEASGNTIYF. Drawing the rest from reference TRBV5-1 and TRBJ1-3, the complete variable domain is KAGVTQTPRYLIKTRGQQVTLSCSPISGHRSVSWYQQTPGQGLQFLFEYFSETQRNKGNFPGRFSGRQFSNSRSEMNVSTLELGDSALYLCASSLEEASGNTIYFGEGSWLTVV.

The chain links TRBV6-1 to TRBJ2-1; 8 bases agree with TRBD2. This CDR3 contains 16 residues. Germline V gene sequence: CDR1 MNHNS, CDR2 SASEGT. After removal of 3 bases from V and 1 base from J, the junction contained 5 bases not matched to a gene. The CDR3 DNA reads TGTGCCAGCAGTGAGCCCGGGACTAGTTCCTACAATGAGCAGTTCTTC. It specifies CASSEPGTSSYNEQFF.

This chain joins TRBV6-5 and TRBJ2-7; 7 positions match TRBD1. The CDR3 is 15 residues long. The germline V gene encodes CDR1 MNHEY and CDR2 SVGAGI. V shed 5 bases, J shed 0 bases, and the junction held 7 bases outside the gene matches. In nucleotides, the CDR3 is TGTGCCAGCAGTCCCGACAGGGTTAGCTCCTACGAGCAGTACTTC. As protein: CASSPDRVSSYEQYF.

The V and J genes are TRBV5-1 and TRBJ1-4; perhaps TRBD1 as D (5 bases). With 0 bases removed from V and 8 bases from J, the gap between germline ends came to 14 bases. CDR1 is SGHRS, CDR2 YFSETQ, per germline. The CDR3 is made up of 15 amino acids. The DNA of the CDR3 is TGCGCCAGCAGCTTGGTGGGGGGTGGCAACGAAAAACTGTTTTTT. Its translation is CASSLVGGGNEKLFF.

The CDR3 protein is CASSAGGLPYEQYV. The CDR3 coding sequence is TGTGCCAGCAGCGCTGGGGGCCTTCCCTACGAGCAGTACGTC. V is TRBV27 and J is TRBJ2-7; D might be TRBD1 (6 bases). CDR3 size: 14 residues. Germline values: CDR1 MNHEY, CDR2 SMNVEV (reference sequence). V lost 6 bases, J lost 2 bases, and 14 bases lay in between.

The chain uses TRBV27 and TRBJ1-4, with 7 positions matching TRBD1. With V trimmed by 3 bases and J by 8 bases, 9 bases remained unmatched. Per the germline V gene, CDR1 is MNHEY and CDR2 is SMNVEV (reference sequence). The CDR3 is 15 amino acids. The CDR3 loop is CASSFLGQEGEKLFF. DNA of the CDR3: TGTGCCAGCAGTTTTCTCGGACAGGAGGGAGAAAAACTGTTTTTT.

The chain recombines TRBV29-1 with TRBJ1-1; D is unclear. This CDR3 contains 12 residues. V lost 6 bases to trimming and J lost 5 bases, with 13 bases between them. Per the germline V gene, CDR1 is SQVTM and CDR2 is ANQGSEA. This CDR3 reads CSVHSERTEAFF. The CDR3, as DNA: TGCAGCGTCCACAGTGAACGTACTGAAGCTTTCTTT.

This chain connects TRBV5-8 to TRBJ2-7; a possible D gene is TRBD2 (7 bases). Germline CDR1 and CDR2: SGHTS and YDEGEE. This CDR3 has 15 residues. V was clipped by 4 bases and J by 2 bases, with 16 bases between them. As DNA, the CDR3 is TGTGCCAGCAGCCCTGGGGGGGCCTCCCCCTACGAGCAGTACGTC. Its protein product is CASSPGGASPYEQYV.

The chain combines TRBV5-5 with TRBJ1-5; D is perhaps TRBD1 (5 bases). Germline loops: CDR1 SGHKS, CDR2 YYEKEE (reference sequence). This CDR3 has 16 residues. V shed 1 base and J shed 0 bases, with 11 bases lying between them. CDR3 nucleotide sequence: TGTGCCAGCAGCTTGTCTGGGGCCGATAGCAATCAGCCCCAGCATTTT. It specifies CASSLSGADSNQPQHF.

The chain employs TRBV2 and TRBJ1-1; weak D call: TRBD1 (6 bases). CDR1 and CDR2 from the germline V gene are SNHLY and FYNNEI. The length of the CDR3 is 14 residues. V lost 8 bases, J lost 7 bases, and 20 bases lay in between. The CDR3 reads CASVGWGGRIEAFF. The CDR3 region has the DNA TGTGCCAGCGTGGGTTGGGGGGGGCGAATTGAAGCTTTCTTT.

V gene TRBV6-5 combines with J gene TRBJ1-2; 10 positions agree with TRBD1. Trimming took 0 bases from V and 8 from J; bases not matched to a gene: 9. Per the germline V gene, CDR1 is MNHEY and CDR2 is SVGAGI. There are 16 residues in the CDR3. The CDR3 DNA reads as TGTGCCAGCAGTTACTCGAGGGACAGGGGCAGACACGGCTACACCTTC. Protein sequence: CASSYSRDRGRHGYTF.

The V gene is TRBV11-2, the J gene TRBJ1-5, with TRBD1 matching 8 bases. The CDR3 length is 14 residues. V was pared by 5 bases and J by 4 bases, with 4 bases of the junction left unmatched. Germline V gene sequence: CDR1 SGHAT, CDR2 FQNNGV. The CDR3 region has the DNA TGTGCCAGCAGCCGGACAGGGCGGAATCAGCCCCAGCATTTT. Residues: CASSRTGRNQPQHF.

This chain links TRBV7-6 with TRBJ2-2; 10 positions agree with TRBD1. V lost 5 bases to trimming and J lost 7 bases; unmatched junction nucleotides: 7. Per the germline V gene, CDR1 is SGHVS and CDR2 is FNYEAQ. CDR3 size: 15 residues. Here the CDR3 DNA reads TGTGCCAGCAGCCTGCGGACAGGGGGGGGCGGGGAGCTGTTTTTT. Its protein is CASSLRTGGGGELFF.

In this sample, this clone turned up a few times. The V gene is TRBV7-9, the J gene TRBJ2-7, with a weak D call TRBD1 (6 bases). The CDR3 is 13 amino acids. The V gene lost 1 base and the J gene lost 6 bases, with 10 bases spanning the gap. CDR1 SEHNR and CDR2 FQNEAQ come from the germline V gene (reference sequence). CDR3 sequence reads: CASSLDRVGEQYF. The CDR3 bases are TGTGCCAGCAGCTTAGACAGGGTAGGCGAGCAGTACTTC.

The chain joins TRBV28 to TRBJ1-1; D is undetermined. The CDR3 length is 14 residues. V lost 3 bases and J lost 3, with 11 bases in between. The germline CDR1 and CDR2 sequences are MDHEN and SYDVKM. CDR3 loop: CASSFEGGDTEAFF. In nucleotides, the CDR3 is TGTGCCAGCAGTTTCGAGGGCGGTGACACTGAAGCTTTCTTT. Looking up the rest from reference TRBV28 and TRBJ1-1 gives the full variable domain: DVKVTQSSRYLVKRTGEKVFLECVQDMDHENMFWYRQDPGLGLRLIYFSYDVKMKEKGDIPEGYSVSREKKERFSLILESASTNQTSMYLCASSFEGGDTEAFFGQGTRLTVV.

The chain employs TRBV4-2 and TRBJ2-2; 8 bases are a match to TRBD2. This CDR3 has 12 residues. Germline V gene sequence: CDR1 LGHNA, CDR2 YNFKEQ. Unmatched junction bases numbered 1, after V lost 5 bases and J lost 8 bases. CDR3 protein: CASSGTSGELFF. CDR3 nucleotides: TGTGCCAGCAGCGGGACTAGTGGGGAGCTGTTTTTT.

The chain is built from TRBV29-1 and TRBJ1-2; 9 positions agree with TRBD1. V shed 6 bases, J shed 9 bases, and the junction held 5 bases outside the gene matches. Looked up from germline, CDR1 is SQVTM and CDR2 is ANQGSEA. The CDR3 is made up of 11 amino acids. The DNA for the CDR3 is TGCAGCGTGGGACAGGGTAATCGCTACACCTTC. Protein: CSVGQGNRYTF.

The chain carries TRBV6-5 and TRBJ2-1; maybe TRBD1 (6 bases). This CDR3 region has 15 residues. CDR1 MNHEY and CDR2 SVGAGI come from the germline V gene. V was shortened by 0 bases and J by 4 bases, with 10 bases between the two germline ends. CDR3 sequence: CASSYSHREYNEQFF. CDR3 coding DNA: TGTGCCAGCAGTTACTCGCACAGGGAGTACAATGAGCAGTTCTTC.